The 29 T cell receptor beta chains below come from one sample, sequenced in a study of T cells after posttransplantation cyclophosphamide. The repertoire was sequenced with immunoSEQ multiplex PCR; TCRdb's copy has only in-frame clones and lacks some. This repertoire shows around 31,000 clones, around nine tenths found once; its top ten account for 0.09% to 0.12%. The naive gate required viable CD3+CD4+ or CD3+CD8+ cells with CCR7+CD45RA+CD45RO-CD95-CD27+CD28+ phenotype. Sequenced sample: naive CD4+ T cells sorted from blood. These receptors were collected from a man aged 25 to 40 in good health and a related stem cell transplant donor.

The chain is built from TRBV5-1 and TRBJ2-7, with 9 bases aligning to TRBD2. The CDR3 contains 15 residues. CDR1 and CDR2 from the germline V gene are SGHRS and YFSETQ. V shed 4 bases and J 4 bases; nucleotides not matched to a gene: 9. CDR3 DNA sequence: TGCGCCAGCAGCCTGATTAGCGGGGGAAATTACGAGCAGTACTTC. This encodes CASSLISGGNYEQYF.

As regards this clone: Other DNA sequences within the sample encode an identical CDR3. The J gene is TRBJ2-7, the V gene TRBV10-3; the match to TRBD1 covers 7 bases. Germline V gene data show CDR1 as ENHRY and CDR2 as SYGVKD. CDR3 size: 13 residues. V lost 2 bases to trimming and J lost 3 bases; unmatched junction nucleotides: 1. CDR3 protein: CAISEDRDYEQYF. CDR3 DNA sequence: TGTGCCATCAGTGAGGACAGGGACTACGAGCAGTACTTC.

This chain uses TRBV6-5 with TRBJ1-1; D is perhaps TRBD1 (5 bases). CDR3 length: 14 residues. Germline V gene sequence: CDR1 MNHEY, CDR2 SVGAGI. The germline V and J ends were trimmed by 6 bases and 0 bases, with 11 bases remaining between them. CDR3 loop: CASRGAAMNTEAFF. DNA for the CDR3: TGTGCCAGCAGAGGGGCAGCAATGAACACTGAAGCTTTCTTT.

This chain connects TRBV18 to TRBJ2-5; 7 bases map to TRBD1. V lost 0 bases and J lost 6; bases outside the gene matches: 7. The germline V gene encodes CDR1 KGHSH and CDR2 LQKENI. The CDR3 length is 15 residues. CDR3 coding DNA: TGTGCCAGCTCACCACCCTCTACGGGACAGAAGACCCAGTACTTC. Translation: CASSPPSTGQKTQYF.

This clone was detected only once. The chain joins TRBV19 to TRBJ1-4, with a tentative D call TRBD1 (6 bases). Germline lookup yields CDR1 LNHDA and CDR2 SQIVND (reference sequence). Trimming removed 5 bases at V and 4 bases at J, with 11 bases between. This CDR3 is 14 amino acids long. This CDR3 reads CASSSLGGNEKLFF. The CDR3 bases are TGTGCCAGTAGTTCGTTAGGGGGTAATGAAAAACTGTTTTTT.

J is TRBJ1-1 and V is TRBV9, with 8 bases aligning to TRBD1. The V and J ends lost 4 bases and 1 base, in that order; junction bases with no gene match: 0. Germline V CDR1 and CDR2: SGDLS, YYNGEE. This CDR3 has 13 amino acids. CDR3 sequence (DNA): TGTGCCAGCAGCCAGGGGGCGAACACTGAAGCTTTCTTT. This gives the protein CASSQGANTEAFF.

This chain connects TRBV5-6 to TRBJ2-5; 7 bases are a match to TRBD1. V trimming: 4 bases; J trimming: 0 bases; junction bases outside the gene matches: 3. The CDR3 has 14 residues. Germline V gene data show CDR1 as SGHDT and CDR2 as YYEEEE. The CDR3 loop is CASSTGQNQETQYF. The CDR3 DNA is TGTGCCAGCAGCACGGGACAGAACCAAGAGACCCAGTACTTC.

V and J are TRBV7-2 and TRBJ1-2; D unclear. This CDR3 region has 14 residues. Germline V gene lookup returns CDR1 SGHTA and CDR2 FQGNSA. V was shortened by 1 base and J by 3 bases, with 9 bases between the two germline ends. The CDR3 coding sequence is TGTGCCAGCAGCTTAGAACAGAATGACTATGGCTACACCTTC. Translating it yields CASSLEQNDYGYTF. Filled out from reference TRBV7-2 and TRBJ1-2, the complete variable domain reads GAGVSQSPSNKVTEKGKDVELRCDPISGHTALYWYRQSLGQGLEFLIYFQGNSAPDKSGLPSDRFSAERTGGSVSTLTIQRTQQEDSAVYLCASSLEQNDYGYTFGSGTRLTVV.

The rearrangement uses TRBV5-1 and TRBJ1-2; 10 nucleotides align to TRBD1. The CDR3 has 15 residues. With V trimmed by 0 bases and J by 6 bases, 5 bases remained unmatched. CDR1 and CDR2 from the germline V gene are SGHRS and YFSETQ. CDR3 sequence (DNA): TGCGCCAGCAGCTTGGAGGGACAGGGGAGGAATGGCTACACCTTC. Translated, it gives CASSLEGQGRNGYTF.

V gene TRBV18 combines with J gene TRBJ1-3, with D possibly TRBD1 on 5 matching bases. Germline loops: CDR1 KGHSH, CDR2 LQKENI. CDR3 length: 16 residues. V lost 2 bases to trimming and J lost 2 bases, with 13 bases between them. CDR3 sequence reads: CASSPVRDPTGNTIYF. CDR3 nucleotides: TGTGCCAGCTCACCAGTCAGGGATCCGACTGGAAACACCATATATTTT.

This sequence joins TRBV4-3 and TRBJ2-1; 7 bases agree with TRBD1. V trimming: 4 bases; J trimming: 5 bases; junction bases outside the gene matches: 8. This CDR3 comprises 15 residues. CDR1 is LGHNA and CDR2 is YSLEER in the germline V gene. CDR3 sequence reads: CASSLRQGVNNEQFF. The CDR3 nucleotides are TGCGCCAGCAGCCTCCGACAGGGAGTCAACAATGAGCAGTTCTTC.

The rearrangement uses TRBV6-1 and TRBJ1-2, with 10 bases aligning to TRBD1. CDR3 length: 13 amino acids. Trimming at V came to 4 bases and at J to 8 bases, leaving 4 bases not matched to a gene. The germline gives CDR1 MNHNS, CDR2 SASEGT. CDR3 protein: CASSGDRGRGYTF. The CDR3 DNA reads TGTGCCAGCAGTGGAGACAGGGGGCGAGGCTACACCTTC.

This sequence joins TRBV5-8 and TRBJ2-5; perhaps TRBD2 as D (6 bases). The germline V and J ends were trimmed by 2 bases and 4 bases, with 9 bases remaining between them. The CDR3 has 13 amino acids. Germline CDR1 and CDR2: SGHTS and YDEGEE. The CDR3 sequence: CASSFRGGETQYF. The DNA of the CDR3 is TGTGCCAGCAGCTTTCGGGGAGGAGAGACCCAGTACTTC. Full variable domain (remainder filled in from reference TRBV5-8 and TRBJ2-5): EAGVTQSPTHLIKTRGQQATLRCSPISGHTSVYWYQQALGLGLQFLLWYDEGEERNRGNFPPRFSGRQFPNYSSELNVNALELEDSALYLCASSFRGGETQYFGPGTRLLVL.

The chain is built from TRBV7-3 and TRBJ2-1; a weak D match, TRBD1 (5 bases). CDR3 size: 15 residues. Per germline, CDR1 SGHTA and CDR2 FQGTGA. Trimming took 5 bases from V and 1 from J, leaving 12 bases between them. CDR3 in amino acids: CASSPPGHSYNEQFF. The CDR3 DNA is TGTGCCAGCAGCCCCCCAGGGCATTCCTACAATGAGCAGTTCTTC.

V is TRBV28 and J is TRBJ1-2; D call uncertain. The CDR3 sequence is 13 residues long. Trimming shortened V by 5 bases and J by 8 bases, and 15 bases separated the two germline ends. Germline V gene data show CDR1 as MDHEN and CDR2 as SYDVKM. This CDR3 reads CASSGLGVEGYTF. The CDR3 DNA reads as TGTGCCAGCAGTGGCCTCGGGGTGGAGGGCTACACCTTC.

The rearrangement joins TRBV5-1 to TRBJ1-4, with D perhaps TRBD1 (5 bases). From germline, CDR1 is SGHRS and CDR2 YFSETQ. Trimming pared 4 bases from V and 5 bases from J, leaving 15 bases between. The CDR3 contains 15 residues. CDR3 bases: TGCGCCAGCAGCCTTACAGGCTCGTGGAATGAAAAACTGTTTTTT. Protein sequence: CASSLTGSWNEKLFF. Combining the CDR3 with reference TRBV5-1 and TRBJ1-4 gives the whole variable domain KAGVTQTPRYLIKTRGQQVTLSCSPISGHRSVSWYQQTPGQGLQFLFEYFSETQRNKGNFPGRFSGRQFSNSRSEMNVSTLELGDSALYLCASSLTGSWNEKLFFGSGTQLSVL.

The rearrangement joins TRBV9 to TRBJ1-1, with D unclear. Trimming left V 1 base short and J 4 bases short, with 14 bases between. The CDR3 extends over 15 amino acids. Germline V gene data show CDR1 as SGDLS and CDR2 as YYNGEE. The chain's CDR3 is CASSVQNSEGTEAFF. The DNA of the CDR3 is TGTGCCAGCAGCGTACAGAATTCGGAGGGCACTGAAGCTTTCTTT.

The CDR3 nucleotides read TGCGCCAGCAGCCAAGATCTCCCAGCGAAGAGCTCCTATAATTCACCCCTCCACTTT. Residues: CASSQDLPAKSSYNSPLHF. The chain uses TRBV4-1 and TRBJ1-6; unclear D gene. V was cut by 0 bases and J by 0 bases, with 15 bases left in between. CDR3 length equals 19 residues. CDR1 and CDR2 from the germline V gene are MGHRA and YSYEKL.

V usage is TRBV18 and J usage is TRBJ2-7; possible D gene TRBD1, 5 bases. Looked up from germline, CDR1 is KGHSH and CDR2 is LQKENI. The CDR3 length is 15 residues. V was shortened by 0 bases and J by 3 bases, with 12 bases between the two germline ends. CDR3 nucleotide sequence: TGTGCCAGCTCACCACCTGTCACAGGTGGCTACGAGCAGTACTTC. Its protein is CASSPPVTGGYEQYF.

The rearrangement links TRBV6-6 to TRBJ2-2, with D unresolved. The CDR3 spans 13 residues. Germline CDR1 is MNHNY and CDR2 is SVGAGI (reference sequence). V lost 6 bases and J 5 bases, leaving 10 bases between the germline ends. CDR3 in DNA: TGTGCCAGCAGCCCTAGTGGAACCGGGGAGCTGTTTTTT. Translation: CASSPSGTGELFF.

In this sample, this clone turned up once. The chain links TRBV19 to TRBJ1-5; 7 bases map to TRBD1. Looked up from germline, CDR1 is LNHDA and CDR2 is SQIVND (reference sequence). J gave up 3 bases and V 5 bases, and 7 bases lay outside the gene matches. The CDR3 totals 15 residues. For the CDR3, the DNA is TGTGCCAGTAGTCTGTCGGGACAGTCCAATCAGCCCCAGCATTTT. This encodes CASSLSGQSNQPQHF.

This chain joins TRBV7-2 and TRBJ1-6; D unclear. CDR1 is SGHTA and CDR2 is FQGNSA in the germline V gene. With 1 base removed from V and 12 bases from J, the gap between germline ends came to 16 bases. This CDR3 spans 15 amino acids. CDR3: CASSLVLDREGPLHF. DNA of the CDR3: TGTGCCAGCAGCTTAGTGTTAGACCGAGAGGGACCCCTCCACTTT. The full variable domain, completed using reference TRBV7-2 and TRBJ1-6, is GAGVSQSPSNKVTEKGKDVELRCDPISGHTALYWYRQSLGQGLEFLIYFQGNSAPDKSGLPSDRFSAERTGGSVSTLTIQRTQQEDSAVYLCASSLVLDREGPLHFGNGTRLTVT.

This clone showed up just once. This sequence joins TRBV6-6 and TRBJ2-5, with D perhaps matching TRBD1 (6 bases). V lost 5 bases and J 2 bases, leaving 12 bases between the germline ends. Germline V lookup: CDR1 MNHNY, CDR2 SVGAGI (reference sequence). CDR3 length: 14 residues. CDR3 sequence: CASSPPGVQETQYF. CDR3 DNA: TGTGCCAGCAGTCCCCCAGGGGTACAAGAGACCCAGTACTTC.

The gene calls are TRBV7-9 and TRBJ2-1; TRBD1 matches at 7 bases. The CDR3 has 14 amino acids. Germline V lookup: CDR1 SEHNR, CDR2 FQNEAQ (reference sequence). J gave up 4 bases and V 7 bases, and 7 bases lay outside the gene matches. DNA of the CDR3: TGTGCCAGCATCACCGGGACAGCGTACAATGAGCAGTTCTTC. It yields the protein CASITGTAYNEQFF.

CDR3 DNA: TGTGCCAGCGACAGGGGGCATAGCAATCAGCCCCAGCATTTT. It is translated as CASDRGHSNQPQHF. This chain joins TRBV21-1 and TRBJ1-5; the D call of TRBD1 is as the table states it, not checked on the DNA. TRBV21-1 is designated a pseudogene. The CDR3 totals 14 residues.

The count of this clone is one. The chain has TRBV5-1 and TRBJ1-2; possibly TRBD1 for D (6 bases). V lost 2 bases to trimming and J lost 8 bases, with 13 bases between them. The CDR3 runs 13 residues. Germline CDR1 SGHRS, CDR2 YFSETQ. The CDR3 here is CASSLSGTQGYTF. CDR3 DNA sequence: TGCGCCAGCAGCTTATCCGGGACACAAGGCTACACCTTC.

This clone was observed a few times. The chain joins TRBV7-3 to TRBJ1-1; D is unresolved. Germline CDR1 and CDR2: SGHTA and FQGTGA. Between the trimmed V and J ends, which lost 5 bases and 1 base, there was a span of 8 bases. This CDR3 is 13 amino acids long. This CDR3 is CASSQQQNTEAFF. The CDR3 bases are TGTGCCAGCAGCCAACAGCAGAACACTGAAGCTTTCTTT.

CDR3 DNA sequence: TGCAGCGCCCCGGGACAGTCGAACACCGGGGAGCTGTTTTTT. The encoded protein is CSAPGQSNTGELFF. The rearrangement uses TRBV29-1 and TRBJ2-2; 7 bases match TRBD1. CDR3 length: 14 residues. Germline V gene lookup returns CDR1 SQVTM and CDR2 ANQGSEA. Germline trimming cut 7 bases from V and 0 bases from J; bases unmatched to any gene: 5.

The J gene is TRBJ1-2, the V gene TRBV5-1; 7 bases fit TRBD1. Germline V CDR1 and CDR2: SGHRS, YFSETQ. The V gene end was trimmed by 4 bases and the J gene end by 8 bases; junction bases not matched to a gene: 11. The CDR3 is 14 residues long. In nucleotides, the CDR3 is TGCGCCAGCAGCCAAACCACACAGGGGAGCGGCTACACCTTC. This sequence encodes CASSQTTQGSGYTF.